The 7 T cell receptor beta chains listed next were all sequenced from one sample in a study of OX40 agonist ivuxolimab in advanced cancers. The method was immunoSEQ multiplex PCR; TCRdb's version includes in-frame clones alone and lacks a portion of them. Among 70,000 or so clones listed, roughly 90% were seen once. The source was CD4+ or CD8+ T cells sorted from blood, collected in a trial of the OX40 agonist ivuxolimab. All receptors come from an adult with an advanced solid tumor such as melanoma, head and neck, liver or kidney cancer.

J is TRBJ2-1 and V is TRBV20-1; D is uncertain. The length of the CDR3 is 11 residues. Trimming removed 5 bases at V and 9 bases at J, with 11 bases between. In germline, CDR1 is DFQATT, CDR2 SNEGSKA (reference sequence). CDR3 in DNA: TGCAGTGCTCTAAGGGCCGGTGAGCAGTTCTTC. Translating gives CSALRAGEQFF.

The CDR3 DNA is TGTGCCAGCAGTCAAGAGGGGGTGGGCTACGAGCAGTACTTC. It translates to CASSQEGVGYEQYF. The J gene is TRBJ2-7, the V gene TRBV25-1; the D gene is possibly TRBD1 (6 bases). With 5 bases removed from V and 3 bases from J, the gap between germline ends came to 14 bases. This CDR3 region has 14 residues. The germline gives CDR1 MGHDK, CDR2 SYGVNS.

V is TRBV13 and J is TRBJ1-1, with no clear D. There are 14 residues in the CDR3. Germline V gene lookup returns CDR1 PRHDT and CDR2 FYEKMQ (reference sequence). Trimming removed 5 bases from V and 0 bases from J, with 10 bases in between. CDR3 protein: CASSRKFMNTEAFF. CDR3 in DNA: TGTGCCAGCAGCCGGAAGTTCATGAACACTGAAGCTTTCTTT.

This sequence joins TRBV28 and TRBJ1-2; no clear D gene. The germline V and J ends were trimmed by 6 bases and 5 bases, with 22 bases remaining between them. The CDR3 contains 16 residues. Germline V gene data show CDR1 as MDHEN and CDR2 as SYDVKM. The CDR3 nucleotides are TGTGCCAGCAGCGGGCACCGATATGGGCAGATTTATGGCTACACCTTC. This gives the protein CASSGHRYGQIYGYTF.

The chain employs TRBV7-9 and TRBJ1-6; the D is unclear. The CDR3 runs to 12 residues. From germline, CDR1 is SEHNR and CDR2 FQNEAQ (reference sequence). The ends were cut back, 4 bases at V and 7 bases at J, with 5 bases in the middle. The CDR3 loop is CASSSGNSPLHF. The CDR3 bases are TGTGCCAGCAGCTCGGGGAATTCACCCCTCCACTTT.

V is TRBV6-1 and J is TRBJ2-5, with D possibly TRBD2 on 6 matching bases. The V end was cut by 4 bases, the J end by 5 bases, with 8 bases between. The CDR3 is 12 residues long. Germline V lookup: CDR1 MNHNS, CDR2 SASEGT. CDR3 nucleotide sequence: TGTGCCAGCAGTGTTGGGAGGGAGACCCAGTACTTC. Its protein product is CASSVGRETQYF.

The rearrangement uses TRBV30 and TRBJ1-5, with D possibly matching TRBD1 (6 bases). V was trimmed by 2 bases and J by 3 bases, leaving 20 bases between them. CDR3 size: 17 residues. Germline loops: CDR1 GTSNPN, CDR2 SVGIG (reference sequence). The DNA for the CDR3 is TGTGCCTGGAGTACCCTTGGAGCAGGGGATCCCAATCAGCCCCAGCATTTT. This encodes CAWSTLGAGDPNQPQHF.